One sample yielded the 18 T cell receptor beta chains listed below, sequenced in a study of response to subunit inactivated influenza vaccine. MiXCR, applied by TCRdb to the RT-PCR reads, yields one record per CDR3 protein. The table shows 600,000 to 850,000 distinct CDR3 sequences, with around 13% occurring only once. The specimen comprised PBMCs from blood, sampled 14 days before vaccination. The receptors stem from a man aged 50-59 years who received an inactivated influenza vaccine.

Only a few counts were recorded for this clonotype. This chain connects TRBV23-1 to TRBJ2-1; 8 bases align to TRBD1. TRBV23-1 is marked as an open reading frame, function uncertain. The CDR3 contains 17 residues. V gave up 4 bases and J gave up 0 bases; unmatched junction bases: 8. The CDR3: CASSLKTGASSYNEQFF. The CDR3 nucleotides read TGCGCCAGCAGTCTAAAGACAGGGGCGAGCTCCTACAATGAGCAGTTCTTC.

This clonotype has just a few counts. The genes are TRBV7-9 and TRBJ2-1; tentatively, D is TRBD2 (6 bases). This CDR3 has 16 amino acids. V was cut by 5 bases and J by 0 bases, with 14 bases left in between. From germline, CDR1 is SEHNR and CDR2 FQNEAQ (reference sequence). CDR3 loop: CASSRHGLPSYNEQFF. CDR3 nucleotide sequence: TGTGCCAGCAGCCGACATGGACTACCCTCCTACAATGAGCAGTTCTTC.

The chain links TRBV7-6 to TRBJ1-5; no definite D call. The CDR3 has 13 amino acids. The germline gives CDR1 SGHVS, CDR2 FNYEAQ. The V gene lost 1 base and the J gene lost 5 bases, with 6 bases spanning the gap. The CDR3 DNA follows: TGTGCCAGCAGCTTAGGCATAGATCAGCCCCAGCATTTT. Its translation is CASSLGIDQPQHF.

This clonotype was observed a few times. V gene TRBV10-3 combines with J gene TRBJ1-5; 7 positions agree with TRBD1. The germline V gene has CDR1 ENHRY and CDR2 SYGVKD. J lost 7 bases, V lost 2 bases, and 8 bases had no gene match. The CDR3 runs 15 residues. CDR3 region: CAISEAQGKGQPQHF. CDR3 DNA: TGTGCCATCAGTGAGGCACAGGGGAAAGGCCAGCCCCAGCATTTT.

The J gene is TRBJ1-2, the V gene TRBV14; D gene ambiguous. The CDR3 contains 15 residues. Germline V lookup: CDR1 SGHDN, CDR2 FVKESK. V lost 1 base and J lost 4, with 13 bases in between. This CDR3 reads CASSQAQYSGYGYTF. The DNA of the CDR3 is TGTGCCAGCAGCCAAGCGCAGTACAGCGGCTATGGCTACACCTTC.

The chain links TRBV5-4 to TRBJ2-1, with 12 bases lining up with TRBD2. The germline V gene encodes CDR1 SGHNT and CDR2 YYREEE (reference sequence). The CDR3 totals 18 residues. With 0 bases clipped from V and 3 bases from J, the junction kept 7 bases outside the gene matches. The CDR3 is CASSLGSSGGASYNEQFF. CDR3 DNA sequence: TGTGCCAGCAGCTTGGGATCTAGCGGGGGGGCTAGCTACAATGAGCAGTTCTTC.

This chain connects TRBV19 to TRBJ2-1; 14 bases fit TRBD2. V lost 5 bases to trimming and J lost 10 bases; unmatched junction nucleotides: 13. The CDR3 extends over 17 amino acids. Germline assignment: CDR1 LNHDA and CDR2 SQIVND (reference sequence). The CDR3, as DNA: TGTGCCAGTAGTCCGGCGGGACTAGCGGGGGCCCGAGACGAGCAGTTCTTC. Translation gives CASSPAGLAGARDEQFF.

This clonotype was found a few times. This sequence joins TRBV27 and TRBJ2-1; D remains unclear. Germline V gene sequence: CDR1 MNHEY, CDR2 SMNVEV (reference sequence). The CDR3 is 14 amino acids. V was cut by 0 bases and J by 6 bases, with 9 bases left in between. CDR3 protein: CASSLSYGSNEQFF. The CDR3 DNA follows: TGTGCCAGCAGTTTATCATACGGGTCCAATGAGCAGTTCTTC.

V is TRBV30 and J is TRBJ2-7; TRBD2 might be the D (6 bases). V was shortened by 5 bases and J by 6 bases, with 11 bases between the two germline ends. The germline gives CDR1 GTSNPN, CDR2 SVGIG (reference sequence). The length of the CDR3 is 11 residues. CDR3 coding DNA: TGTGCCTGGCGGGACTCGGGCGAGCAGTACTTC. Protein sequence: CAWRDSGEQYF. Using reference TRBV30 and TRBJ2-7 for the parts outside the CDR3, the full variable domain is SQTIHQWPATLVQPVGSPLSLECTVEGTSNPNLYWYRQAAGRGLQLLFYSVGIGQISSEVPQNLSASRPQDRQFILSSKKLLLSDSGFYLCAWRDSGEQYFGPGTRLTVT.

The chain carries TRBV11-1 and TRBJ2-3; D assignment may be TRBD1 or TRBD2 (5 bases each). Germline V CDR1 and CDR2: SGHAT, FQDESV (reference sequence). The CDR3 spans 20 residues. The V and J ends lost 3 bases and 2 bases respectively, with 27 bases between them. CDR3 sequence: CASSFPRRRQPGPITDTQYF. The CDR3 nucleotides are TGTGCCAGCAGCTTTCCTCGCCGGCGACAACCGGGGCCGATCACAGATACGCAGTATTTT.

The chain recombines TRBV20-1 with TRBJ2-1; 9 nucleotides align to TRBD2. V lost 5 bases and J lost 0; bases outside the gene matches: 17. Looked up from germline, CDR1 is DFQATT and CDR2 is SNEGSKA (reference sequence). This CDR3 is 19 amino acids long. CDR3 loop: CSAFFWSGLAGSSYNEQFF. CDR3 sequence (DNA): TGCAGTGCTTTTTTCTGGTCGGGGCTAGCGGGAAGCTCCTACAATGAGCAGTTCTTC.

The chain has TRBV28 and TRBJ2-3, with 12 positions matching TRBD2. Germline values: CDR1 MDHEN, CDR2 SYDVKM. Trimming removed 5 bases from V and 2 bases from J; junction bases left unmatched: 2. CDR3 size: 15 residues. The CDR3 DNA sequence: TGTGCCAGCAGTACTAGCGGGAGGCCCACAGATACGCAGTATTTT. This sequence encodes CASSTSGRPTDTQYF.

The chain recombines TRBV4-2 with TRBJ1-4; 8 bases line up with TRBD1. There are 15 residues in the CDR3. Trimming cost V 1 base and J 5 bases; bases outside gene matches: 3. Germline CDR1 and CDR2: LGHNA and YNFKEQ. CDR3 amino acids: CASSQVTGGNEKLFF. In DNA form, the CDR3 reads TGTGCCAGCAGCCAAGTTACAGGGGGAAATGAAAAACTGTTTTTT.

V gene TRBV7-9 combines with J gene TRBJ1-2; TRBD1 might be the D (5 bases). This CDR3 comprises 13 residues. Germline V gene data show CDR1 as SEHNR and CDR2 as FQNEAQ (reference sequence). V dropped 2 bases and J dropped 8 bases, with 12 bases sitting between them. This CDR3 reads CASSLPGRGGYTF. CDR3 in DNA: TGTGCCAGCAGCTTACCAGGGAGGGGAGGCTACACCTTC.

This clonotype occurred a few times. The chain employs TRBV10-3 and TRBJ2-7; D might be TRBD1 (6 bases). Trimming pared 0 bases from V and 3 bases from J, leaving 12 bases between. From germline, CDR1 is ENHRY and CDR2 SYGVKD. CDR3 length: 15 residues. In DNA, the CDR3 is TGTGCCATCAGTGAGTCCGGGACACCGGACTACGAGCAGTACTTC. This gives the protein CAISESGTPDYEQYF.

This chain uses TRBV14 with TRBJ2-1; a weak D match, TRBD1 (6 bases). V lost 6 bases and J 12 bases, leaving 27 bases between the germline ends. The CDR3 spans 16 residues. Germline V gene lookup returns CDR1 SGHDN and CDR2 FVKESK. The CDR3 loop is CASSPRIFGQSPRQFF. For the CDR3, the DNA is TGTGCCAGCAGTCCAAGAATTTTCGGACAGTCGCCACGGCAGTTCTTC.

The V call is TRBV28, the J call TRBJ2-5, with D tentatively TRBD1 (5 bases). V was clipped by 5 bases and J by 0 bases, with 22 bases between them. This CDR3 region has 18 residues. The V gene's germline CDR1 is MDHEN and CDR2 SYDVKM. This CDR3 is CASSLPPPGQGDQETQYF. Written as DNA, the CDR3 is TGTGCCAGCAGTCTACCCCCTCCGGGCCAGGGTGACCAAGAGACCCAGTACTTC.

CDR3 in DNA: TGTGCCAGCAGCCAAGATGTAGCCCCAGATACGCAGTATTTT. Protein product: CASSQDVAPDTQYF. This chain links TRBV4-2 with TRBJ2-3; D unclear. Deletions cut 0 bases from V and 4 bases from J, with 8 bases between. The CDR3 loop spans 14 amino acids. Germline V lookup: CDR1 LGHNA, CDR2 YNFKEQ.